The 32 T cell receptor beta chains below all came from one sample that was sequenced in a study of blood T cell repertoires in COVID-19. The data were produced by immunoSEQ multiplex PCR, yet TCRdb's version contains in-frame clones alone and is incomplete. Altogether fewer than 250,000 clones are present, around 87% being singletons, with the ten largest covering 3% to 3.5%. Sequenced sample: peripheral blood. These receptors came from a man in his sixties with acute or convalescent COVID-19.

This chain's CDR3 is CASSIPGQGGNEQYF. The CDR3 region has the DNA TGTGCCAGTAGTATACCTGGACAGGGAGGAAACGAGCAGTACTTC. The V gene is TRBV19, the J gene TRBJ2-7, with TRBD1 identical over 8 bases. The germline V gene has CDR1 LNHDA and CDR2 SQIVND (reference sequence). The CDR3 runs to 15 residues. The J segment lost 5 bases and the V segment lost 2 bases, leaving 8 bases of the junction unmatched.

The chain combines TRBV9 with TRBJ1-1; a weak D match, TRBD1 (6 bases). Trimming pared 5 bases from V and 2 bases from J, leaving 16 bases between. Germline CDR1 reads SGDLS; CDR2 reads YYNGEE. This CDR3 has 15 residues. CDR3 coding DNA: TGTGCCAGCAGGGCTGGACAGACAGGAAACACTGAAGCTTTCTTT. Its translation: CASRAGQTGNTEAFF.

This clone was observed a few times. V is TRBV5-4 and J is TRBJ2-5; TRBD2 aligns across 7 bases. The CDR3 runs 15 residues. From germline, CDR1 is SGHNT and CDR2 YYREEE (reference sequence). J was trimmed by 5 bases and V by 4 bases; bases with no gene match: 11. The CDR3 is CASSNQTTSFETQYF. CDR3 coding DNA: TGTGCCAGCAGCAACCAGACGACTAGCTTCGAGACCCAGTACTTC. The variable domain in full, with the rest retrieved from reference TRBV5-4 and TRBJ2-5, is ETGVTQSPTHLIKTRGQQVTLRCSSQSGHNTVSWYQQALGQGPQFIFQYYREEENGRGNFPPRFSGLQFPNYSSELNVNALELDDSALYLCASSNQTTSFETQYFGPGTRLLVL.

This chain joins TRBV28 and TRBJ2-1; TRBD1 matches 10 bases. The germline CDR1 and CDR2 sequences are MDHEN and SYDVKM. There are 16 residues in the CDR3. The trim removed 6 bases at V and 2 bases at J, leaving 7 bases unmatched. Written as DNA, the CDR3 is TGTGCCAGCAGGGGACAGGGGTGGGGTCCCTACAATGAGCAGTTCTTC. Translated: CASRGQGWGPYNEQFF.

The CDR3 DNA is TGTGCCAGCAGCGATAGACACGGAATGAACACTGAAGCTTTCTTT. Translated: CASSDRHGMNTEAFF. The chain is built from TRBV7-2 and TRBJ1-1, with no clear D. V was clipped by 5 bases and J by 0 bases, with 13 bases between them. Germline CDR1 reads SGHTA; CDR2 reads FQGNSA. This CDR3 contains 15 residues.

This sequence joins TRBV28 and TRBJ1-6; D unresolved. Trimming took off 1 base at V and 0 bases at J, with 4 bases between the two ends. The CDR3 runs to 15 residues. Germline CDR1 is MDHEN and CDR2 is SYDVKM. In DNA form, the CDR3 reads TGTGCCAGCAGTTTATCTTCCTCCTATAATTCACCCCTCCACTTT. This translates into CASSLSSSYNSPLHF.

The chain uses TRBV21-1 and TRBJ2-7; whether TRBD1, the table's D call, matches the DNA was not checked. TRBV21-1 is given as a pseudogene. This CDR3 has 13 residues. The CDR3 nucleotides read TGTGCCAGCAGCAAGTGGCAGGATTACGAGCAGTACTTC. Translation gives CASSKWQDYEQYF.

This clone was observed a single time. The V gene is TRBV5-6, the J gene TRBJ1-5; 9 bases are a match to TRBD1. Germline trimming cut 3 bases from V and 3 bases from J; bases unmatched to any gene: 10. Per germline, CDR1 SGHDT and CDR2 YYEEEE. The length of the CDR3 is 17 residues. The CDR3: CASSYGTGRGYNQPQHF. In DNA form, the CDR3 reads TGTGCCAGCAGCTACGGGACAGGGAGAGGGTACAATCAGCCCCAGCATTTT.

The CDR3 spells CATSRDVGGETQYF. The CDR3 DNA reads TGTGCCACCAGCAGAGATGTGGGGGGGGAGACCCAGTACTTC. The chain combines TRBV15 with TRBJ2-5, with 7 bases lining up with TRBD2. V lost 0 bases to trimming and J lost 5 bases; unmatched junction nucleotides: 3. CDR3 length: 14 residues. Germline V gene lookup returns CDR1 LNHNV and CDR2 YYDKDF (reference sequence).

V gene TRBV6-5 combines with J gene TRBJ1-1; D is unclear. Germline V CDR1 and CDR2: MNHEY, SVGAGI. This CDR3 has 13 residues. Trimming shortened V by 6 bases and J by 0 bases, and 8 bases separated the two germline ends. The CDR3 loop reads CASRLQMNTEAFF. As DNA, the CDR3 is TGTGCCAGCAGATTGCAGATGAACACTGAAGCTTTCTTT.

The V call is TRBV18, the J call TRBJ1-1, with TRBD1 matching over 7 bases. Germline-derived CDR1 and CDR2 are KGHSH and LQKENI. The CDR3 is made up of 14 amino acids. The ends lost 0 bases at V and 5 bases at J; junction bases unmatched: 3. The CDR3 region is CASSPPDRWTEAFF. The CDR3 coding sequence is TGTGCCAGCTCACCACCGGACAGGTGGACTGAAGCTTTCTTT.

This clone was seen a few times. The chain is built from TRBV4-1 and TRBJ2-2, with TRBD1 matching over 7 bases. This CDR3 comprises 15 residues. Germline V gene lookup returns CDR1 MGHRA and CDR2 YSYEKL. V gave up 5 bases and J gave up 7 bases; unmatched junction bases: 10. The CDR3 protein is CASSTPTGRNGELFF. The CDR3, as DNA: TGCGCCAGCAGCACCCCGACAGGGCGGAACGGGGAGCTGTTTTTT.

The chain links TRBV9 to TRBJ1-3; 9 bases align to TRBD1. The germline gives CDR1 SGDLS, CDR2 YYNGEE. This CDR3 has 16 amino acids. V lost 4 bases to trimming and J lost 4 bases; unmatched junction nucleotides: 9. In DNA, the CDR3 is TGTGCCAGCAGCTTGACGACAGGGGGTACGGGAAACACCATATATTTT. Encoded protein: CASSLTTGGTGNTIYF.

The chain is built from TRBV6-1 and TRBJ1-5, with a tentative D call TRBD1 (6 bases). The length of the CDR3 is 14 residues. With 3 bases removed from V and 5 bases from J, the gap between germline ends came to 11 bases. Germline V CDR1 and CDR2: MNHNS, SASEGT. CDR3 nucleotides: TGTGCCAGCAGTGAGACACAGGGCCATCAGCCCCAGCATTTT. This translates into CASSETQGHQPQHF.

The chain couples TRBV11-3 to TRBJ2-3, with TRBD2 as a possible D gene (6 bases). Between the trimmed V and J ends, which lost 0 bases and 1 base, there was a span of 11 bases. The CDR3 extends over 16 amino acids. The germline gives CDR1 SGHNT, CDR2 YENEEA. The CDR3 loop is CASSLDWGEGTDTQYF. The CDR3 DNA reads TGTGCCAGCAGCTTAGATTGGGGGGAGGGCACAGATACGCAGTATTTT.

The CDR3 spells CAWLPSSGGIYNEQFF. The CDR3 nucleotides read TGTGCCTGGTTACCTTCTAGCGGGGGGATTTACAATGAGCAGTTCTTC. The V gene is TRBV30, the J gene TRBJ2-1; 11 positions agree with TRBD2. V dropped 5 bases and J dropped 4; count of bases not matched to a gene: 10. Germline V gives CDR1 GTSNPN, CDR2 SVGIG (reference sequence). The CDR3 is 16 residues long.

This clone was detected a few times. The chain joins TRBV7-9 to TRBJ1-4; unclear D gene. The CDR3 length is 16 residues. V was trimmed by 5 bases and J by 0 bases, leaving 13 bases between them. Germline CDR1 SEHNR, CDR2 FQNEAQ (reference sequence). CDR3: CASSTNDGSTNEKLFF. The CDR3 nucleotides are TGTGCCAGCAGCACCAACGACGGGTCAACTAATGAAAAACTGTTTTTT.

This chain uses TRBV5-1 with TRBJ2-7; no clear D gene. The V end lost 4 bases, the J end lost 2 bases, and 13 bases lay between the germline ends. The CDR3 length is 14 residues. Germline assignment: CDR1 SGHRS and CDR2 YFSETQ. In DNA form, the CDR3 reads TGCGCCAGCAGCCTGGCCAGGCTCGCCTACGAGCAGTACTTC. Its protein product is CASSLARLAYEQYF.

This chain uses TRBV11-2 with TRBJ2-7; 12 bases agree with TRBD1. V was pared by 8 bases and J by 3 bases, with 8 bases of the junction left unmatched. The germline gives CDR1 SGHAT, CDR2 FQNNGV. The CDR3 sequence is 15 residues long. As DNA, the CDR3 is TGTGCCAGCGCCGGGACAGGGGGCTCAAACTACGAGCAGTACTTC. As protein: CASAGTGGSNYEQYF.

The V and J genes are TRBV9 and TRBJ2-2; TRBD2 matches at 9 bases. Trimming at V came to 3 bases and at J to 5 bases, leaving 11 bases not matched to a gene. CDR3 length equals 17 residues. CDR1 is SGDLS and CDR2 is YYNGEE in the germline V gene. CDR3: CASSGGWTSERTGELFF. CDR3 coding DNA: TGTGCCAGCAGCGGTGGATGGACTAGCGAAAGGACCGGGGAGCTGTTTTTT.

CDR3 nucleotide sequence: TGCGCCAGCAGCTTGACCGGCGGGCTAGCGGCCGGGGAGCTGTTTTTT. Protein: CASSLTGGLAAGELFF. This chain joins TRBV5-1 and TRBJ2-2; 7 bases map to TRBD2. The germline V gene encodes CDR1 SGHRS and CDR2 YFSETQ. The CDR3 is made up of 16 amino acids. V trimming: 1 base; J trimming: 6 bases; junction bases outside the gene matches: 9.

The V and J genes are TRBV5-5 and TRBJ1-6, with D possibly being TRBD1 (5 bases). The germline gives CDR1 SGHKS, CDR2 YYEKEE (reference sequence). This CDR3 is 16 amino acids long. Trimming cost V 7 bases and J 5 bases, with 19 bases left between them. In nucleotides, the CDR3 is TGTGCCAGCGCCCCGCGGGGGGGACGGGATAATTCACCCCTCCACTTT. Translating gives CASAPRGGRDNSPLHF.

The genes are TRBV19 and TRBJ2-7; 13 nucleotides agree with TRBD2. V trimming: 9 bases; J trimming: 2 bases; junction bases outside the gene matches: 7. There are 15 residues in the CDR3. Germline values: CDR1 LNHDA, CDR2 SQIVND (reference sequence). The CDR3 nucleotides read TGTGCCAGCCAGACTAGCGGGGGGCGAGCCTACGAGCAGTACTTC. Protein: CASQTSGGRAYEQYF. Combining the CDR3 with reference TRBV19 and TRBJ2-7 gives the whole variable domain DGGITQSPKYLFRKEGQNVTLSCEQNLNHDAMYWYRQDPGQGLRLIYYSQIVNDFQKGDIAEGYSVSREKKESFPLTVTSAQKNPTAFYLCASQTSGGRAYEQYFGPGTRLTVT.

The CDR3 reads CASSPTGTGNGDTEAFF. The CDR3 DNA reads as TGTGCCAGCAGCCCAACCGGGACAGGGAATGGGGACACTGAAGCTTTCTTT. This sequence joins TRBV9 and TRBJ1-1; 9 bases fit TRBD1. Germline values: CDR1 SGDLS, CDR2 YYNGEE. The CDR3 covers 17 residues. Unmatched junction bases numbered 13, after V lost 4 bases and J lost 3 bases.

This rearrangement joins TRBV28 to TRBJ1-2; D uncertain. V was clipped by 5 bases and J by 4 bases, with 17 bases between them. Germline V gene sequence: CDR1 MDHEN, CDR2 SYDVKM. The CDR3 has 15 residues. CDR3 nucleotides: TGTGCCAGCAGTCTGCCGTTTGGGAGGAGCTATGGCTACACCTTC. Protein: CASSLPFGRSYGYTF.

The rearrangement uses TRBV5-6 and TRBJ1-5; weak D call: TRBD1 (6 bases). The V gene lost 5 bases and the J gene lost 4 bases, with 10 bases spanning the gap. This CDR3 comprises 13 residues. The germline V gene encodes CDR1 SGHDT and CDR2 YYEEEE. CDR3 DNA sequence: TGTGCCAGCAGTCGGGACACTAATCAGCCCCAGCATTTT. Protein: CASSRDTNQPQHF.

This clone has just a few counts. The V gene is TRBV5-1, the J gene TRBJ2-1; 10 positions match TRBD2. CDR3 length: 15 residues. With 5 bases clipped from V and 7 bases from J, the junction kept 9 bases outside the gene matches. Germline-derived CDR1 and CDR2 are SGHRS and YFSETQ. CDR3 in DNA: TGCGCCAGCAGTTCTAGCGGGGGCCCCGGGAATGAGCAGTTCTTC. As protein: CASSSSGGPGNEQFF.

The chain links TRBV2 to TRBJ1-2; 7 nucleotides match TRBD1. J lost 4 bases, V lost 4 bases, and 9 bases had no gene match. Looked up from germline, CDR1 is SNHLY and CDR2 is FYNNEI. The CDR3 covers 15 residues. The CDR3 here is CASSARQGFGYGYTF. CDR3 in DNA: TGTGCCAGCAGTGCTAGACAGGGTTTCGGCTATGGCTACACCTTC. The full variable domain, in which reference TRBV2 and TRBJ1-2 provide the parts outside the CDR3, is EPEVTQTPSHQVTQMGQEVILRCVPISNHLYFYWYRQILGQKVEFLVSFYNNEISEKSEIFDDQFSVERPDGSNFTLKIRSTKLEDSAMYFCASSARQGFGYGYTFGSGTRLTVV.

The sample holds one count of this clone. The DNA of the CDR3 is TGTGCCAGCACCCCTCGGGGGGAGGAGACCCAGTACTTC. It specifies CASTPRGEETQYF. The chain uses TRBV2 and TRBJ2-5; 7 positions match TRBD2. The junction had 7 bases not matched to a gene; V was cut back by 7 bases and J by 5 bases. The germline V gene has CDR1 SNHLY and CDR2 FYNNEI. The CDR3 covers 13 residues.

The chain links TRBV29-1 to TRBJ1-2, with 10 bases fitting TRBD1. With V trimmed by 7 bases and J by 8 bases, 10 bases remained unmatched. CDR3 length: 13 amino acids. Germline V lookup: CDR1 SQVTM, CDR2 ANQGSEA. CDR3 DNA sequence: TGCAGCGGAGAACCGGGACAGGGGATCGGCTACACCTTC. This translates into CSGEPGQGIGYTF.

V usage is TRBV2 and J usage is TRBJ1-1; 7 nucleotides align to TRBD1. Unmatched junction bases numbered 2, after V lost 7 bases and J lost 3 bases. Germline V gene sequence: CDR1 SNHLY, CDR2 FYNNEI. The CDR3 is made up of 12 amino acids. This CDR3 reads CASTGQYTEAFF. CDR3 in DNA: TGTGCCAGCACGGGACAGTACACTGAAGCTTTCTTT. The full variable domain, in which reference TRBV2 and TRBJ1-1 provide the parts outside the CDR3, is EPEVTQTPSHQVTQMGQEVILRCVPISNHLYFYWYRQILGQKVEFLVSFYNNEISEKSEIFDDQFSVERPDGSNFTLKIRSTKLEDSAMYFCASTGQYTEAFFGQGTRLTVV.

The chain links TRBV6-1 to TRBJ2-3; no clear D. The V end lost 2 bases, the J end lost 2 bases, and 11 bases lay between the germline ends. The germline V gene has CDR1 MNHNS and CDR2 SASEGT. CDR3 length: 15 residues. The DNA for the CDR3 is TGTGCCAGCAGTGAATGGAGAAGCCCCACAGATACGCAGTATTTT. The encoded protein is CASSEWRSPTDTQYF.